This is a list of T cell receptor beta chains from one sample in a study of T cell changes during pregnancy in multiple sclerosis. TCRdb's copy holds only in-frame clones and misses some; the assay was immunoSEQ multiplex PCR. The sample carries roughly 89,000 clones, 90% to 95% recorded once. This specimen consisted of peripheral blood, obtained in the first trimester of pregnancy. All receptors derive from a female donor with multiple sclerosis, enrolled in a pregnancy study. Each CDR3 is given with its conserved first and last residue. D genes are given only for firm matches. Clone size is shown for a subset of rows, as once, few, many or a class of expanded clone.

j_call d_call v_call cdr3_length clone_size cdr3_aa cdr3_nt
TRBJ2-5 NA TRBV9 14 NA CASSDGGLGETQYF TGTGCCAGCAGCGACGGGGGGCTGGGAGAGACCCAGTACTTC
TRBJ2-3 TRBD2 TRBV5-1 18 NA CASSRRYGTSGLTDTQYF TGCGCCAGCAGCAGACGATACGGGACTAGCGGTCTCACAGATACGCAGTATTTT
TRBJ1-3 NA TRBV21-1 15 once CANPPRAASGNTIYF TGTGCCAACCCTCCGAGGGCGGCCTCTGGAAACACCATATATTTT
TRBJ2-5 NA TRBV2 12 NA CASSGQQETQYF TGTGCCAGCAGTGGACAGCAAGAGACCCAGTACTTC
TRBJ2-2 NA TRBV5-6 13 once CASSSGSPGELFF TGTGCCAGCAGCTCGGGGTCGCCCGGGGAGCTGTTTTTT
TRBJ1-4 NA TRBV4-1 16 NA CASSQGATGIGEKLFF TGCGCCAGCAGCCAAGGTGCAACAGGGATTGGGGAAAAACTGTTTTTT
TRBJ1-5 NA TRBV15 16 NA CATSRRTGVLNQPQHF TGTGCCACCAGCAGAAGAACCGGGGTACTCAATCAGCCCCAGCATTTT
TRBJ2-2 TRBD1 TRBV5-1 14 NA CASSHDRGDGELFF TGCGCCAGCAGCCACGACAGGGGGGACGGGGAGCTGTTTTTT
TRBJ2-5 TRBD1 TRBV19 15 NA CASSRRQGPQETQYF TGTGCCAGTAGTCGAAGACAGGGACCACAAGAGACCCAGTACTTC
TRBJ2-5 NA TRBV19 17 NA CASSIDREAATQETQYF TGTGCCAGTAGTATAGATCGAGAGGCGGCAACCCAAGAGACCCAGTACTTC
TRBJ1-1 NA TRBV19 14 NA CASSIIGVNTEAFF TGTGCCAGTAGTATTATAGGGGTGAACACTGAAGCTTTCTTT
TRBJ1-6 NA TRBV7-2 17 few CASSLRNSDSKNSPLHF TGTGCCAGCAGCTTACGTAACTCGGACAGCAAAAATTCACCCCTCCACTTT
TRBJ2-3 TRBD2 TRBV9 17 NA CASSVYASGGFIDTQYF TGTGCCAGCAGCGTATATGCTAGCGGGGGTTTTATAGATACGCAGTATTTT
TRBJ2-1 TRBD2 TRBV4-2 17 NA CASSSPLGRGAYNEQFF TGTGCCAGCAGCTCTCCACTGGGGCGGGGGGCTTACAATGAGCAGTTCTTC
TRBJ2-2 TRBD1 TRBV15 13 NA CATSWTGTGELFF TGTGCCACCAGCTGGACAGGGACCGGGGAGCTGTTTTTT
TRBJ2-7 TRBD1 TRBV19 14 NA CASSIRDRGSEQYF TGTGCCAGTAGTATCCGGGACAGGGGATCCGAGCAGTACTTC
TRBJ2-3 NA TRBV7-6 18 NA CASSLASTGVIIEDTQYF TGTGCCAGCAGCTTAGCCTCCACGGGGGTTATCATAGAAGATACGCAGTATTTT
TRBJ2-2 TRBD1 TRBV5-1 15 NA CASSLGQGAYGELFF TGCGCCAGCAGCTTAGGACAGGGTGCATACGGGGAGCTGTTTTTT
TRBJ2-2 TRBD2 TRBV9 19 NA CASSVLLRGEEGNTGELFF TGTGCCAGCAGCGTCTTATTACGGGGGGAAGAAGGGAACACCGGGGAGCTGTTTTTT
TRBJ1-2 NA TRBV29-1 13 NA CSATLRGNYGYTF TGCAGCGCTACCCTAAGGGGTAACTATGGCTACACCTTC
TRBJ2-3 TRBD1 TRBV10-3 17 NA CAISDTIPGGQTDTQYF TGTGCCATCAGTGACACCATTCCAGGGGGCCAGACAGATACGCAGTATTTT
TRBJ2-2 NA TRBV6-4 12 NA CASSVPTGELFF TGTGCCAGCAGTGTCCCGACCGGGGAGCTGTTTTTT
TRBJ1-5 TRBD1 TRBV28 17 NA CASSSRTGWGGNQPQHF TGTGCCAGCAGTTCGAGGACAGGGTGGGGTGGCAATCAGCCCCAGCATTTT
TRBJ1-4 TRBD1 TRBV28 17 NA CASRLRIGQGLGEKLFF TGTGCCAGCAGGCTACGTATCGGACAGGGACTCGGTGAAAAACTGTTTTTT
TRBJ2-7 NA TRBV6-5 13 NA CASSYSGGLEQYF TGTGCCAGCAGTTACTCCGGGGGACTCGAGCAGTACTTC
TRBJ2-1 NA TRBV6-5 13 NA CASSSDRHNEQFF TGTGCCAGCAGTTCCGACAGACACAATGAGCAGTTCTTC